Shown below are 25 T cell receptor beta chains from a single sample sequenced in a study of T cells expressing NK-cell markers. TCRdb reprocessed the 5' RACE reads; each CDR3 protein has one entry and no DNA is given. The listing records 150,000 or so distinct CDR3 sequences. The sample taken for sequencing was blood T cells: a sorted CD56 or NKG2C T cell subset, CD4+ or CD8+ T cells, or bulk PBMC T cells (not recorded which). All receptors derive from a woman aged 18 to 75 in good health.

CDR3 in amino acids: CASRGEGGYTF. V usage is TRBV2 and J usage is TRBJ1-2. The CDR3 spans 11 residues. Germline CDR1 is SNHLY and CDR2 is FYNNEI.

J is TRBJ1-4 and V is TRBV2. CDR3 size: 16 residues. Looked up from germline, CDR1 is SNHLY and CDR2 is FYNNEI. The CDR3: CASKEERSRSNEKLFF.

The chain is built from TRBV10-3 and TRBJ2-1; lacking DNA, the TRBD2 call made by TCRdb goes unchecked. The germline V gene has CDR1 ENHRY and CDR2 SYGVKD. The CDR3 totals 16 residues. CDR3 sequence: CAISEGSGGSYNEQFF.

The chain recombines TRBV20-1 with TRBJ2-5; TCRdb proposes TRBD1, but this gene call is untestable without DNA. Germline CDR1 reads DFQATT; CDR2 reads SNEGSKA (reference sequence). The CDR3 runs 13 residues. The CDR3 sequence is CSAGRGRQETQYF.

The rearrangement joins TRBV3-1 to TRBJ2-5; TCRdb calls TRBD2, which cannot be checked without DNA. The CDR3 has 17 residues. The germline CDR1 and CDR2 sequences are LGHDT and YNNKEL (reference sequence). CDR3 residues: CASSQSPSPRARETQYF.

This chain connects TRBV6-1 to TRBJ2-7. CDR3 length equals 12 residues. Germline loops: CDR1 MNHNS, CDR2 SASEGT. CDR3 in amino acids: CASTDVAYEQYF.

The gene calls are TRBV3-1 and TRBJ2-2; TCRdb gives TRBD2 as the D gene, but with no DNA this cannot be confirmed. The germline V gene encodes CDR1 LGHDT and CDR2 YNNKEL (reference sequence). CDR3 length: 20 residues. The CDR3 loop is CASSQEGPGLAGANTGELFF.

CDR3 sequence reads: CASSLGPGQAYEQYF. J is TRBJ2-7 and V is TRBV11-2; the TCRdb call, TRBD1, lacks DNA for checking. CDR1 and CDR2 (germline): SGHAT, FQNNGV. The CDR3 is made up of 15 amino acids.

The chain carries TRBV3-1 and TRBJ1-1; TCRdb's assignment of TRBD1 cannot be checked, as there is no DNA. CDR1 is LGHDT, CDR2 YNNKEL, per germline (reference sequence). The CDR3 covers 15 residues. The CDR3 loop reads CASSSPGESGTEAFF.

The chain employs TRBV2 and TRBJ2-1; TCRdb calls TRBD1, which cannot be checked without DNA. From germline, CDR1 is SNHLY and CDR2 FYNNEI. There are 16 residues in the CDR3. The CDR3 sequence: CASSEWAGRTYNEQFF.

The chain recombines TRBV7-8 with TRBJ1-2. Germline V gene sequence: CDR1 SGHVS, CDR2 FQNEAQ. The CDR3 contains 13 residues. The CDR3 sequence: CASSFRTNYGYTF.

The chain recombines TRBV20-1 with TRBJ2-5. This CDR3 contains 12 residues. CDR1 DFQATT and CDR2 SNEGSKA come from the germline V gene (reference sequence). CDR3 residues: CSASLLQETQYF.

CDR3 region: CASSLGGGSLEAFF. The chain has TRBV12-3 or TRBV12-4 and TRBJ1-1; TCRdb names TRBD1, which stays unverified in the absence of DNA. This CDR3 contains 14 residues.

The chain is built from TRBV6-5 and TRBJ2-5; TCRdb names TRBD1, which stays unverified in the absence of DNA. CDR3 size: 17 residues. Germline V lookup: CDR1 MNHEY, CDR2 SVGAGI. This chain's CDR3 is CASSYGPGQGSRETQYF.

The rearrangement joins TRBV6-4 to TRBJ2-3; TCRdb reports TRBD1, a call that lacks DNA to check it against. This CDR3 contains 14 residues. Germline loops: CDR1 MRHNA, CDR2 SNTAGT. The CDR3 spells CASSVGQNTDTQYF.

The V and J genes are TRBV10-3 and TRBJ2-1; TCRdb's D gene call, TRBD2, goes unchecked for lack of DNA. This CDR3 has 14 amino acids. Germline CDR1 and CDR2: ENHRY and SYGVKD. The CDR3 loop is CASRGTVSYNEQFF.

The chain uses TRBV12-3 or TRBV12-4 and TRBJ2-5; the D gene TCRdb calls, TRBD2, cannot be checked with no DNA. The CDR3 is 21 amino acids. The CDR3 loop is CASSLEGLAGKRGGAQETQYF.

The chain employs TRBV6-2 or TRBV6-3 and TRBJ2-1; absent DNA, TCRdb's TRBD1 call cannot be checked. The CDR3 sequence is 13 residues long. Germline assignment: CDR1 MNHEY and CDR2 SVGEGT. CDR3 sequence reads: CASGTNIQGEQFF.

V usage is TRBV5-1 and J usage is TRBJ2-7; TCRdb picks TRBD1, but there is no DNA to check that call. CDR3 length: 15 amino acids. Germline assignment: CDR1 SGHRS and CDR2 YFSETQ. CDR3 amino acids: CASSFGGTAGNEQYF.

The V and J genes are TRBV20-1 and TRBJ2-1; TCRdb reports TRBD2, a call that lacks DNA to check it against. CDR1 and CDR2 (germline): DFQATT, SNEGSKA (reference sequence). The CDR3 runs to 19 residues. The CDR3 sequence: CSALTRGLAGGISYNEQFF.

The rearrangement uses TRBV25-1 and TRBJ2-5. From germline, CDR1 is MGHDK and CDR2 SYGVNS. The CDR3 is made up of 14 amino acids. This chain's CDR3 is CASSGGGSGETQYF.

This sequence joins TRBV9 and TRBJ2-7; TCRdb names TRBD1, which stays unverified in the absence of DNA. Germline CDR1 reads SGDLS; CDR2 reads YYNGEE. This CDR3 comprises 14 residues. The CDR3 sequence is CASSTSQVSYEQYF. The full variable domain, with the rest looked up from reference TRBV9 and TRBJ2-7, is DSGVTQTPKHLITATGQRVTLRCSPRSGDLSVYWYQQSLDQGLQFLIQYYNGEERAKGNILERFSAQQFPDLHSELNLSSLELGDSALYFCASSTSQVSYEQYFGPGTRLTVT.

This chain links TRBV5-1 with TRBJ2-5; TCRdb outputs TRBD1, but without DNA this stays unchecked. The CDR3 length is 15 residues. Germline CDR1 reads SGHRS; CDR2 reads YFSETQ. The CDR3: CASSSPGTGEETQYF.

The rearrangement uses TRBV6-1 and TRBJ1-6; TCRdb outputs TRBD1, but without DNA this stays unchecked. CDR1 MNHNS and CDR2 SASEGT come from the germline V gene. CDR3 length: 15 amino acids. CDR3 sequence reads: CASSPETGVHSPLHF.

J is TRBJ2-6 and V is TRBV12-3 or TRBV12-4. The CDR3 sequence is 14 residues long. The CDR3 sequence: CASSFPAGANVLTF.